These 22 T cell receptor beta chains were all obtained from the same sample, sequenced in a study of T cell clonality in common variable immunodeficiency. Measured with immunoSEQ multiplex PCR; TCRdb has only the in-frame clones, and not every one. The sample holds approximately 29,000 clones, and no clone turns up only once. Their recognized antigens are unknown. Study outcomes and limitations: Common variable immunodeficiency TCR beta sequences reportedly had fewer deletions and N-nucleotide insertions.

Sequencing input: peripheral blood mononuclear cells. Receptor source: a human donor with common variable immunodeficiency.

Concerning this clone itself: Read data end 3 residues before the CDR3 end; the end is taken from the germline J gene. The chain has TRBV2 and TRBJ2-1; 11 bases line up with TRBD2. The CDR3 is 17 amino acids. V gave up 3 bases and J gave up 5 bases; unmatched junction bases: 9. The germline V gene encodes CDR1 SNHLY and CDR2 FYNNEI. The CDR3 bases that were read are TGTGCCAGCAGTGAGCGGAGACCGGGACTAGCGGACAATGAG. Its protein product is CASSERRPGLADNE. The whole CDR3 sequence is CASSERRPGLADNEQFF. The full variable domain, with the rest looked up from reference TRBV2 and TRBJ2-1, is EPEVTQTPSHQVTQMGQEVILRCVPISNHLYFYWYRQILGQKVEFLVSFYNNEISEKSEIFDDQFSVERPDGSNFTLKIRSTKLEDSAMYFCASSERRPGLADNEQFFGPGTRLTVL.

Remarks on this clone: The CDR3 is cut off 3 residues early in the read; its end comes from the germline J gene. The V gene is TRBV7-2, the J gene TRBJ2-3, with 8 bases that match TRBD2. Germline V gene data show CDR1 as SGHTA and CDR2 as FQGNSA. Germline trimming cut 5 bases from V and 3 bases from J; bases unmatched to any gene: 4. This CDR3 is 14 amino acids long. The sequenced CDR3 bases are TGTGCCAGCAGCATTCAGCGGGGGACAGATACG. It yields the protein CASSIQRGTDT. The entire CDR3 protein reads CASSIQRGTDTQYF. The full variable domain, its missing parts supplied by reference TRBV7-2 and TRBJ2-3, is GAGVSQSPSNKVTEKGKDVELRCDPISGHTALYWYRQSLGQGLEFLIYFQGNSAPDKSGLPSDRFSAERTGGSVSTLTIQRTQQEDSAVYLCASSIQRGTDTQYFGPGTRLTVL.

This clone was recorded at least ten times. The CDR3 end is not reached by the read, which stops 3 residues before it; the germline J gene fills it in. This chain joins TRBV9 and TRBJ2-7, with D perhaps matching TRBD1 or TRBD2 (6 bases each). Looked up from germline, CDR1 is SGDLS and CDR2 is YYNGEE. The CDR3 totals 16 residues. V was pared by 0 bases and J by 2 bases, with 15 bases between. The CDR3 region is CASSVDGRTVPYEQYF. The DNA read from the CDR3 is TGTGCCAGCAGCGTAGATGGGAGGACAGTCCCCTACGAG.

This clone was recorded many times. The read falls 3 residues short of the CDR3 end, and the missing part is taken from the germline J gene. This chain uses TRBV5-5 with TRBJ1-2; 7 bases align to TRBD1. V dropped 4 bases and J dropped 3; count of bases not matched to a gene: 9. The CDR3 spans 15 residues. Per the germline V gene, CDR1 is SGHKS and CDR2 is YYEKEE (reference sequence). CDR3 sequence: CASSPGGQTYYGYTF. CDR3 DNA (partial): TGTGCCAGCAGCCCCGGGGGACAGACTTACTATGGC.

This clone has more than one count but fewer than ten. Read sequence stops 3 residues before the CDR3 end, and the germline J gene provides the missing end. V and J are TRBV7-9 and TRBJ1-2; D is undetermined. V lost 10 bases and J lost 6, with 21 bases in between. CDR3 length: 14 amino acids. The germline V gene encodes CDR1 SEHNR and CDR2 FQNEAQ (reference sequence). CDR3 loop: CAISRREKFDGYTF. CDR3 DNA (partial): TGTGCCATATCGCGTCGTGAAAAATTCGATGGC.

This clone was seen many times. Sequencing ends 3 residues short of the CDR3 end; the germline J gene provides the rest. V is TRBV2 and J is TRBJ2-1, with D hard to call. This CDR3 is 13 amino acids long. Germline V gene sequence: CDR1 SNHLY, CDR2 FYNNEI. V lost 2 bases, J lost 7 bases, and 9 bases lay in between. CDR3 residues: CASSESARNEQFF. Partial CDR3 DNA: TGTGCCAGCAGTGAATCCGCTAGGAATGAG.

There are many counts of this clone. The missing CDR3 end, 3 residues past where the read stops, is filled in from the germline J gene. The V call is TRBV6-4, the J call TRBJ1-1; no firm D call. This CDR3 has 17 amino acids. The V end was cut by 2 bases, the J end by 3 bases, with 19 bases between. Germline values: CDR1 MRHNA, CDR2 SNTAGT. The covered CDR3 bases are TGTGCCAGCAGTGACAGGTGTCAGAACGACCTAGACACTGAA. Amino acids: CASSDRCQNDLDTE. The complete CDR3 reads CASSDRCQNDLDTEAFF.

This clone came up many times. The sequenced part of the CDR3 DNA is TGTGCCAGCAGTGAACAAGCGGGGGGGTCGAATGAG. Translated, it gives CASSEQAGGSNE. The full CDR3 protein is CASSEQAGGSNEQFF. The V and J genes are TRBV6-1 and TRBJ2-1; 10 bases are a match to TRBD2. The CDR3 extends 3 residues past the end of the read, so its final part is completed from the germline J gene. There are 15 residues in the CDR3. With 2 bases clipped from V and 7 bases from J, the junction kept 5 bases outside the gene matches. From germline, CDR1 is MNHNS and CDR2 SASEGT.

Comment on this clone: Coverage ceases 3 residues before the CDR3 finishes, and the germline J gene fills in the end. The J gene is TRBJ2-7, the V gene TRBV5-1; TRBD1 aligns across 8 bases. This CDR3 spans 15 amino acids. CDR1 and CDR2 (germline): SGHRS, YFSETQ. The V gene end was trimmed by 5 bases and the J gene end by 3 bases; junction bases not matched to a gene: 10. CDR3 in amino acids: CASSSGQGGFYEQYF. Partial CDR3 DNA: TGCGCCAGCAGTTCCGGACAGGGCGGGTTCTACGAG. Together with reference TRBV5-1 and TRBJ2-7, the CDR3 gives the full variable domain: KAGVTQTPRYLIKTRGQQVTLSCSPISGHRSVSWYQQTPGQGLQFLFEYFSETQRNKGNFPGRFSGRQFSNSRSEMNVSTLELGDSALYLCASSSGQGGFYEQYFGPGTRLTVT.

About this clone itself: The CDR3 end is not reached by the read, which stops 3 residues before it; the germline J gene fills it in. The V call is TRBV11-1, the J call TRBJ2-7; D assignment may be TRBD1 or TRBD2 (5 bases each). The CDR3 has 14 residues. CDR1 SGHAT and CDR2 FQDESV come from the germline V gene (reference sequence). V lost 3 bases, J lost 3 bases, and 12 bases lay in between. CDR3 loop: CASSLKGSNYEQYF. CDR3 DNA (partial): TGTGCCAGCAGCTTGAAGGGGAGCAACTACGAG.

This clone came up a few times. The sequence runs out 3 residues before the end of the CDR3; the remainder is reconstructed from the germline J gene. The chain has TRBV7-9 and TRBJ1-2; D ambiguous. Germline-derived CDR1 and CDR2 are SEHNR and FQNEAQ (reference sequence). V was cut by 5 bases and J by 6 bases, with 13 bases left in between. This CDR3 has 13 residues. CDR3 region: CASSEGNTHGYTF. The sequenced part of the CDR3 DNA is TGTGCCAGCAGCGAGGGTAATACGCATGGC.

This clone showed up many times. The read ends 3 residues early relative to the CDR3; the germline J gene fills the gap. The chain has TRBV10-3 and TRBJ2-5; no clear D gene. V was clipped by 4 bases and J by 2 bases, with 5 bases between them. The CDR3 length is 12 residues. In germline, CDR1 is ENHRY, CDR2 SYGVKD. The CDR3 here is CAISARQETQYF. CDR3 DNA (partial): TGTGCCATCAGTGCGAGGCAAGAGACC.

A remark on this clone: Compared with germline, one end of the junction differs, possibly owing to a read error. Read coverage stops 3 residues before the CDR3 terminus; the germline J gene supplies the remainder. The V call is TRBV7-7, the J call TRBJ2-5, with 8 positions matching TRBD2. The CDR3 contains 15 residues. CDR1 and CDR2 from the germline V gene are SSHAT and FNYEAQ (reference sequence). Incomplete CDR3 DNA: TGTGCTAGCAGCTTAGATTACGGGGGGGCGGAGACC. This codes for CASSLDYGGAET. The CDR3 in its entirety is CASSLDYGGAETQYF. Drawing the rest from reference TRBV7-7 and TRBJ2-5, the complete variable domain is GAGVSQSPRYKVTKRGQDVTLRCDPISSHATLYWYQQALGQGPEFLTYFNYEAQPDKSGLPSDRFSAERPEGSISTLTIQRTEQRDSAMYRCASSLDYGGAETQYFGPGTRLLVL.

This clone was counted only a few times. The DNA ends 3 residues before the CDR3 does, and the rest of the CDR3 is filled in from the germline J gene. The chain has TRBV7-3 and TRBJ2-1; TRBD2 aligns across 11 bases. The CDR3 runs 16 residues. V trimming: 5 bases; J trimming: 7 bases; junction bases outside the gene matches: 10. CDR1 is SGHTA, CDR2 FQGTGA, per germline. The CDR3 DNA, read in part, is TGTGCCAGCAGCCCGAGTGGGGGACTAGCGGAAAATGAG. Its translation is CASSPSGGLAENE. The CDR3 reads in full as CASSPSGGLAENEQFF.

The CDR3 spells CASRHERKSTPSYEQYF. CDR3 DNA (partial): TGTGCCAGCAGGCACGAAAGAAAGAGTACACCCTCCTACGAG. The rearrangement uses TRBV6-2 or TRBV6-3 and TRBJ2-7; no firm D call. The sequenced fragment ends 3 residues before the CDR3 boundary, so the rest is inferred from the germline J gene. Germline V gene lookup returns CDR1 MNHEY and CDR2 SVGEGT. Trimming shortened V by 6 bases and J by 0 bases, and 21 bases separated the two germline ends. This CDR3 region has 17 residues.

This clone occurred many times. The read finishes 3 residues shy of the CDR3 end, and the germline J gene is used to complete it. The genes are TRBV6-2 or TRBV6-3 and TRBJ1-4, with TRBD1 matching 7 bases. The CDR3 runs 14 residues. Trimming took 5 bases from V and 7 from J; bases not matched to a gene: 7. Germline-derived CDR1 and CDR2 are MNHEY and SVGEGT. The part of the CDR3 DNA that was read is TGTGCCAGCAGTAGACAGGGAGGCAGTGAAAAA. Its translation is CASSRQGGSEK. The full CDR3 sequence reads CASSRQGGSEKLFF.

This clone came up many times. Coverage ceases 3 residues before the CDR3 finishes, and the germline J gene fills in the end. This chain uses TRBV29-1 with TRBJ2-7; 10 nucleotides align to TRBD2. With V trimmed by 4 bases and J by 0 bases, 9 bases remained unmatched. The CDR3 runs 16 residues. Looked up from germline, CDR1 is SQVTM and CDR2 is ANQGSEA. This CDR3 reads CSVVASGGQRSYEQYF. CDR3 DNA, as far as it was read: TGCAGCGTTGTGGCTAGCGGGGGCCAACGCTCCTACGAG.

In its sample, this clone is medium-sized (0.01 to 0.1%). The read ends 3 residues shy of where the CDR3 ends; the end is completed using the germline J gene. J is TRBJ2-5 and V is TRBV10-3, with a weak D call TRBD1 (5 bases). Trimming stripped 6 bases from V and 1 base from J, with 9 bases between. The germline V gene encodes CDR1 ENHRY and CDR2 SYGVKD. The CDR3 is 13 amino acids. The CDR3 DNA, read in part, is TGTGCCATCAGGAATCAGGGCCAAGAGACC. Translating gives CAIRNQGQET. Given in full, the CDR3 is CAIRNQGQETQYF.

This clone was found many times. The read ends 3 residues before the CDR3 terminus; that terminus is restored from the germline J gene. The chain joins TRBV5-4 to TRBJ1-1; a weak D match, TRBD1 (6 bases). V lost 5 bases, J lost 0 bases, and 11 bases lay in between. This CDR3 region has 14 residues. CDR1 is SGHNT, CDR2 YYREEE, per germline (reference sequence). CDR3 sequence: CASRMDRVNTEAFF. CDR3 DNA (partial): TGTGCCAGCAGGATGGACAGAGTGAACACTGAA.

This clone has a count of ten or more. From the germline J gene comes the end of the CDR3, since the read stops 3 residues before it. The V gene is TRBV29-1, the J gene TRBJ2-5, with TRBD1 identical over 10 bases. Germline V gene sequence: CDR1 SQVTM, CDR2 ANQGSEA. This CDR3 has 13 amino acids. J gave up 1 base and V 7 bases, and 3 bases lay outside the gene matches. The covered CDR3 bases are TGCAGCGCTGACAGGGGGCCCCAAGAGACC. This sequence encodes CSADRGPQET. The full-length CDR3 reads as CSADRGPQETQYF.

This clone has a handful of counts. Read coverage stops 3 residues before the CDR3 terminus; the germline J gene supplies the remainder. This sequence joins TRBV7-3 and TRBJ2-2, with TRBD1 matching over 7 bases. Unmatched junction bases numbered 7, after V lost 4 bases and J lost 5 bases. Germline loops: CDR1 SGHTA, CDR2 FQGTGA. The CDR3 runs 15 residues. CDR3 DNA, as far as it was read: TGTGCCAGCAGCTCACAGGGGTGTTTAACCGGGGAG. Protein product: CASSSQGCLTGE. The CDR3, in full, reads CASSSQGCLTGELFF.

This clone showed up many times. The CDR3 end is not reached by the read, which stops 3 residues before it; the germline J gene fills it in. V usage is TRBV20-1 and J usage is TRBJ1-5; D ambiguous. The V gene lost 1 base and the J gene lost 9 bases, with 13 bases spanning the gap. Germline loops: CDR1 DFQATT, CDR2 SNEGSKA (reference sequence). This CDR3 spans 13 amino acids. CDR3 bases read: TGCAGTGCTAGAGTAGGATCTTCAGGGCCC. Protein product: CSARVGSSGP. The CDR3, in full, reads CSARVGSSGPQHF.